This entry lists 11 T cell receptor beta chains sequenced from one sample in a study of beta chain features in type 1 diabetes. Reverse transcribing all isolated RNA meant expressed TCRB transcripts were sequenced. Generated by immunoSEQ multiplex PCR, the TCRdb table keeps only in-frame clones and is missing some. The table shows 140,000 to 150,000 clones, with under 11% occurring only once. The source material was naive CD4+ T cells from blood. The receptors were gathered from a man aged 18 to 29 in good health.

CDR3 sequence: CATGRGGEKLFF. The CDR3 DNA follows: TGTGCCACCGGAAGGGGCGGTGAAAAACTGTTTTTT. The chain combines TRBV15 with TRBJ1-4; D is possibly TRBD1 (5 bases). The CDR3 extends over 12 amino acids. V lost 8 bases to trimming and J lost 7 bases, with 11 bases between them. CDR1 LNHNV and CDR2 YYDKDF come from the germline V gene (reference sequence).

This clone turned up a few times. The CDR3 loop reads CASASEGGQDEQYF. Written as DNA, the CDR3 is TGTGCCAGCGCCTCGGAGGGAGGCCAGGACGAGCAGTACTTC. This sequence joins TRBV7-2 and TRBJ2-7; D possibly corresponds to TRBD2 (6 bases). The V end was cut by 8 bases, the J end by 5 bases, with 19 bases between. Looked up from germline, CDR1 is SGHTA and CDR2 is FQGNSA. CDR3 length equals 14 residues. Combining the CDR3 with reference TRBV7-2 and TRBJ2-7 gives the whole variable domain GAGVSQSPSNKVTEKGKDVELRCDPISGHTALYWYRQSLGQGLEFLIYFQGNSAPDKSGLPSDRFSAERTGGSVSTLTIQRTQQEDSAVYLCASASEGGQDEQYFGPGTRLTVT.

This clone has a handful of counts. The V and J genes are TRBV5-1 and TRBJ2-2; tentative D call: TRBD2 (5 bases). V was shortened by 4 bases and J by 7 bases, with 17 bases between the two germline ends. The CDR3 runs to 15 residues. In germline, CDR1 is SGHRS, CDR2 YFSETQ. The CDR3 sequence: CASSQDLVGDGELFF. The CDR3 DNA reads TGCGCCAGCAGCCAAGACTTGGTGGGAGACGGGGAGCTGTTTTTT.

There are a few counts of this clone. This chain links TRBV30 with TRBJ1-5; 7 bases fit TRBD1. The CDR3 has 15 amino acids. Germline lookup yields CDR1 GTSNPN and CDR2 SVGIG (reference sequence). The V and J ends lost 2 bases and 3 bases, in that order; junction bases with no gene match: 7. The CDR3 here is CAWSRGQGPNQPQHF. CDR3 nucleotide sequence: TGTGCCTGGAGTAGGGGGCAGGGGCCCAATCAGCCCCAGCATTTT.

V usage is TRBV2 and J usage is TRBJ2-3; TRBD1 matches at 10 bases. The CDR3 sequence is 14 residues long. V lost 4 bases and J lost 3; bases outside the gene matches: 1. Germline V gene data show CDR1 as SNHLY and CDR2 as FYNNEI. In DNA, the CDR3 is TGTGCCAGCAGTGGACAGGGGGCTACAGATACGCAGTATTTT. The encoded protein is CASSGQGATDTQYF. The full variable domain, its missing parts supplied by reference TRBV2 and TRBJ2-3, is EPEVTQTPSHQVTQMGQEVILRCVPISNHLYFYWYRQILGQKVEFLVSFYNNEISEKSEIFDDQFSVERPDGSNFTLKIRSTKLEDSAMYFCASSGQGATDTQYFGPGTRLTVL.

This clone was observed a handful of times. The J gene is TRBJ2-7, the V gene TRBV10-3, with 10 bases matching TRBD1. CDR3 size: 15 residues. Trimming took 3 bases from V and 8 from J; bases not matched to a gene: 10. Germline V CDR1 and CDR2: ENHRY, SYGVKD. DNA of the CDR3: TGTGCCATCAGTGATGGACAGGGGGGCGTCTTCAAGCAGTACTTC. This gives the protein CAISDGQGGVFKQYF.

This clone was detected only a few times. The gene calls are TRBV19 and TRBJ1-5; 12 bases line up with TRBD1. The CDR3 length is 15 residues. The germline CDR1 and CDR2 sequences are LNHDA and SQIVND (reference sequence). V lost 8 bases and J lost 8; bases outside the gene matches: 10. CDR3: CASRDRGRSVEPQHF. The CDR3 DNA is TGTGCCAGTCGGGACAGGGGGCGCTCAGTGGAGCCCCAGCATTTT.

This clone was detected a few times. The CDR3 loop reads CASRGQGLGYEQYF. The CDR3 DNA is TGTGCCAGTAGGGGACAAGGTTTAGGATACGAGCAGTACTTC. V gene TRBV19 combines with J gene TRBJ2-7; possible D gene TRBD1, 6 bases. V lost 6 bases and J 4 bases, leaving 16 bases between the germline ends. The CDR3 contains 14 residues. CDR1 is LNHDA, CDR2 SQIVND, per germline (reference sequence). Variable domain in full (rest from reference TRBV19 and TRBJ2-7): DGGITQSPKYLFRKEGQNVTLSCEQNLNHDAMYWYRQDPGQGLRLIYYSQIVNDFQKGDIAEGYSVSREKKESFPLTVTSAQKNPTAFYLCASRGQGLGYEQYFGPGTRLTVT.

The V call is TRBV27, the J call TRBJ2-1; 9 nucleotides align to TRBD1. Germline lookup yields CDR1 MNHEY and CDR2 SMNVEV (reference sequence). Trimming cost V 5 bases and J 4 bases; bases outside gene matches: 9. This CDR3 spans 16 amino acids. The CDR3 nucleotides are TGTGCCAGCAGTACCAGGGACAGGGCATTTTACAATGAGCAGTTCTTC. Its translation is CASSTRDRAFYNEQFF.

V and J are TRBV30 and TRBJ1-2; D gene ambiguous. V lost 1 base to trimming and J lost 7 bases, with 7 bases between them. CDR3 length: 11 residues. Germline CDR1 reads GTSNPN; CDR2 reads SVGIG (reference sequence). As DNA, the CDR3 is TGTGCCTGGAGTGCGGGATCTGGCTACACCTTC. As protein: CAWSAGSGYTF.

This rearrangement joins TRBV9 to TRBJ2-7, with 7 bases lining up with TRBD1. The CDR3 has 14 amino acids. The germline V gene has CDR1 SGDLS and CDR2 YYNGEE. J gave up 3 bases and V 4 bases, and 7 bases lay outside the gene matches. CDR3 in DNA: TGTGCCAGCAGCCCCACAGGGGTGGGCTACGAGCAGTACTTC. Amino acid sequence: CASSPTGVGYEQYF.